This T cell receptor (beta chain) derives from a study of blood T cell repertoires in COVID-19. In the authors' methods: Amplification with reference gene primers provided the estimates of nucleated cell counts. The assay was immunoSEQ multiplex PCR, and TCRdb's table has in-frame clones only and misses some. V and J calls and clone size are as listed in that table; D and trimming were resolved from the DNA. This sample carries tens of thousands of clones, 88% of them seen once, and the ten largest clones take approximately 4.8%. Of note for this clone: One junction end does not reproduce the germline sequence, and a read error may be involved. This specimen includes other DNA sequences encoding the same CDR3.

This CDR3 spans 14 amino acids. CDR1 and CDR2 from the germline V gene are SNHLY and FYNNEI. The chain employs TRBV2 and TRBJ2-7, with TRBD1 as a possible D gene (6 bases). Sequences were obtained from peripheral blood. This clonotype was obtained from a woman aged 80 or over with active COVID-19. CDR3 residues: CASSELGAQDEQYF. CDR3 DNA: TGCGCCAGCAGTGAGTTGGGGGCGCAAGACGAGCAGTACTTC.